These 22 T cell receptor beta chains were all obtained from the same sample, sequenced in a study of T-cell reconstitution after alpha-beta-depleted transplantation in children. The library targeted TCRbeta and was prepared with unique molecular identifiers. TCRdb recomputed calls from the PCR reads with MiXCR, one row per CDR3 protein. The table lists around 400,000 distinct CDR3 sequences, 20% of them singletons, with around 3.9% in the top ten. Sequencing used PBMCs from the stem cell graft donor, obtained from the stem cell graft. All receptors derive from a human donor who donated a stem cell graft to a child with acute myeloid leukemia.

The gene calls are TRBV6-1 and TRBJ2-1; 7 bases are a match to TRBD2. There are 13 residues in the CDR3. CDR1 and CDR2 from the germline V gene are MNHNS and SASEGT. Unmatched junction bases numbered 12, after V lost 7 bases and J lost 12 bases. The CDR3 nucleotides read TGTGCCAGCATAGCGGGCAAGAGCGGAGGGCAGTTCTTC. Protein sequence: CASIAGKSGGQFF.

This clonotype was observed a single time. The chain couples TRBV24-1 to TRBJ2-2, with TRBD2 matching over 8 bases. The CDR3 has 15 amino acids. Unmatched junction bases numbered 7, after V lost 4 bases and J lost 7 bases. Germline assignment: CDR1 KGHDR and CDR2 SFDVKD. This CDR3 reads CATSEFSLAGGELFF. CDR3 nucleotides: TGTGCCACCAGTGAGTTCTCGCTAGCGGGCGGGGAGCTGTTTTTT.

This clonotype was counted at least ten times. In DNA, the CDR3 is TGTGCCAGCAGCGCCATGGCAGGGACAGGGTCTATCTACGAGCAGTACTTC. Translated: CASSAMAGTGSIYEQYF. The chain couples TRBV7-2 to TRBJ2-7; 9 positions match TRBD1. The V segment lost 5 bases and the J segment 3 bases; nucleotides outside the gene matches: 14. The CDR3 is 17 residues long. CDR1 is SGHTA and CDR2 is FQGNSA in the germline V gene.

This clonotype was observed a handful of times. The rearrangement joins TRBV27 to TRBJ2-5; TRBD1 is a possible D gene (5 bases). V was shortened by 7 bases and J by 5 bases, with 23 bases between the two germline ends. The CDR3 length is 16 residues. The germline CDR1 and CDR2 sequences are MNHEY and SMNVEV (reference sequence). CDR3 residues: CASTQGAPLRRETQYF. The CDR3, as DNA: TGTGCCAGCACCCAAGGGGCTCCCCTGAGGCGGGAGACCCAGTACTTC.

The rearrangement links TRBV4-1 to TRBJ2-5; D may match TRBD1 or TRBD2 (6 bases each). The CDR3 has 14 residues. Germline CDR1 MGHRA, CDR2 YSYEKL. V was shortened by 6 bases and J by 4 bases, with 15 bases between the two germline ends. The CDR3 region is CASSYYGGPETQYF. The DNA for the CDR3 is TGCGCCAGCAGTTATTACGGGGGCCCAGAGACCCAGTACTTC.

V is TRBV4-1 and J is TRBJ2-7; D possibly corresponds to TRBD2 (5 bases). Trimming removed 3 bases at V and 5 bases at J, with 17 bases between. Germline V lookup: CDR1 MGHRA, CDR2 YSYEKL. The CDR3 is made up of 15 amino acids. The DNA of the CDR3 is TGCGCCAGCAGCCACTTCCGGGGTCGAAGCCACGAGCAGTACTTC. It specifies CASSHFRGRSHEQYF.

The V call is TRBV7-2, the J call TRBJ2-7; TRBD2 aligns across 8 bases. CDR1 and CDR2 (germline): SGHTA, FQGNSA. CDR3 size: 15 residues. The V and J ends lost 3 bases and 0 bases, in that order; junction bases with no gene match: 4. The CDR3 sequence: CASSFKGTSSYEQYF. The CDR3 DNA is TGTGCCAGCAGCTTTAAAGGGACTAGCTCCTACGAGCAGTACTTC.

This clonotype was observed at least ten times. The chain recombines TRBV6-4 with TRBJ2-7; 12 nucleotides line up with TRBD2. The CDR3 is made up of 13 amino acids. Per germline, CDR1 MRHNA and CDR2 SNTAGT. V lost 4 bases, J lost 5 bases, and 0 bases stayed unmatched. The DNA of the CDR3 is TGTGCCAGCAGTGGACTAGCGGGAGACGAGCAGTACTTC. Residues: CASSGLAGDEQYF.

This clonotype came up a few times. The rearrangement joins TRBV7-2 to TRBJ2-1, with D perhaps given as TRBD1 or TRBD2 (5 bases each). The germline gives CDR1 SGHTA, CDR2 FQGNSA. This CDR3 has 13 amino acids. Trimming stripped 5 bases from V and 8 bases from J, with 13 bases between. CDR3: CASSVRGSYEQFF. The CDR3 bases are TGTGCCAGCAGCGTCCGGGGCAGCTATGAGCAGTTCTTC.

J is TRBJ2-2 and V is TRBV5-1, with D unresolved. Germline values: CDR1 SGHRS, CDR2 YFSETQ. V lost 0 bases to trimming and J lost 5 bases, with 20 bases between them. This CDR3 contains 18 residues. The CDR3: CASSLAVPSEVWTGELFF. The DNA of the CDR3 is TGCGCCAGCAGCTTGGCGGTCCCGTCAGAGGTTTGGACCGGGGAGCTGTTTTTT.

This clonotype was recorded a few times. The chain links TRBV15 to TRBJ1-2; 8 bases agree with TRBD1. CDR3 length: 14 residues. CDR1 is LNHNV, CDR2 YYDKDF, per germline (reference sequence). The V gene end was trimmed by 5 bases and the J gene end by 6 bases; junction bases not matched to a gene: 8. The CDR3 DNA is TGTGCCACCAGCCGTCCCGGACAGGGCGATGGCTACACCTTC. It is translated as CATSRPGQGDGYTF.

At least ten counts were recorded for this clonotype. The genes are TRBV20-1 and TRBJ2-1; TRBD2 aligns across 7 bases. The CDR3 consists of 14 residues. Trimming took 6 bases from V and 10 from J; bases not matched to a gene: 15. CDR1 DFQATT and CDR2 SNEGSKA come from the germline V gene (reference sequence). DNA for the CDR3: TGCAGTGCCGGAGCGGGACCCCGGAGAGAGGAGCAGTTCTTC. It is translated as CSAGAGPRREEQFF.

This clonotype has a handful of counts. This sequence joins TRBV25-1 and TRBJ2-3; no reliable D call. The V end was cut by 3 bases, the J end by 2 bases, with 9 bases between. Germline CDR1 is MGHDK and CDR2 is SYGVNS. The length of the CDR3 is 14 residues. CDR3 loop: CASSDPLPTDTQYF. The CDR3, as DNA: TGTGCCAGCAGTGACCCCCTCCCCACAGATACGCAGTATTTT.

At least ten counts were recorded for this clonotype. The chain employs TRBV29-1 and TRBJ2-7; possibly TRBD2 for D (5 bases). Trimming took 1 base from V and 6 from J, leaving 13 bases between them. CDR1 and CDR2 (germline): SQVTM, ANQGSEA. The CDR3 is 13 residues long. The CDR3 bases are TGCAGCGTTGAAGCCGAGGGCCTATTCGAGCAGTACTTC. Amino acid sequence: CSVEAEGLFEQYF.

This clonotype was recorded a few times. The V call is TRBV7-9, the J call TRBJ2-7; 7 bases match TRBD1. The germline V gene has CDR1 SEHNR and CDR2 FQNEAQ (reference sequence). The CDR3 extends over 16 amino acids. The V gene end was trimmed by 0 bases and the J gene end by 3 bases; junction bases not matched to a gene: 8. In DNA form, the CDR3 reads TGTGCCAGCAGCTTAGCGCCCGGGACAGATTTCTACGAGCAGTACTTC. Encoded protein: CASSLAPGTDFYEQYF.

Many counts were recorded for this clonotype. The chain links TRBV20-1 to TRBJ2-7, with D uncertain. This CDR3 has 13 amino acids. Germline loops: CDR1 DFQATT, CDR2 SNEGSKA (reference sequence). The V gene lost 3 bases and the J gene lost 5 bases, with 14 bases spanning the gap. The DNA of the CDR3 is TGCAGTGCTAGTTTTAGTTTCGGCGACGAGCAGTACTTC. This sequence encodes CSASFSFGDEQYF.

The sample holds a few counts of this clonotype. The chain carries TRBV5-1 and TRBJ2-7; the match to TRBD2 covers 9 bases. CDR3 size: 13 residues. Germline V lookup: CDR1 SGHRS, CDR2 YFSETQ. Trimming removed 4 bases from V and 5 bases from J; junction bases left unmatched: 4. The chain's CDR3 is CASSISGSHEQYF. The CDR3 DNA is TGCGCCAGCAGCATTAGCGGGAGCCACGAGCAGTACTTC.

V is TRBV20-1 and J is TRBJ2-1; 7 bases match TRBD2. CDR3 length: 14 residues. V was pared by 0 bases and J by 7 bases, with 6 bases of the junction left unmatched. Germline CDR1 reads DFQATT; CDR2 reads SNEGSKA (reference sequence). Here the CDR3 reads CSARDNAGVNEQFF. CDR3 DNA sequence: TGCAGTGCTAGAGACAATGCGGGAGTGAATGAGCAGTTCTTC.

This clonotype showed up just a few times. The V call is TRBV15, the J call TRBJ2-2; either TRBD1 or TRBD2 may fit D (5 bases each). Germline CDR1 and CDR2: LNHNV and YYDKDF (reference sequence). V dropped 3 bases and J dropped 3 bases, with 11 bases sitting between them. The CDR3 is 15 residues long. CDR3 amino acids: CATSRGGGYTGELFF. The CDR3 DNA follows: TGTGCCACCAGCAGGGGTGGGGGTTACACCGGGGAGCTGTTTTTT.

This clonotype came up many times. CDR3 in amino acids: CSVRSTGGWGYTF. CDR3 coding DNA: TGCAGCGTTCGGTCGACAGGGGGCTGGGGCTACACCTTC. The chain combines TRBV29-1 with TRBJ1-2, with TRBD1 identical over 10 bases. With V trimmed by 5 bases and J by 8 bases, 8 bases remained unmatched. Germline assignment: CDR1 SQVTM and CDR2 ANQGSEA. The CDR3 loop spans 13 amino acids. Together with reference TRBV29-1 and TRBJ1-2, the CDR3 gives the full variable domain: SAVISQKPSRDICQRGTSLTIQCQVDSQVTMMFWYRQQPGQSLTLIATANQGSEATYESGFVIDKFPISRPNLTFSTLTVSNMSPEDSSIYLCSVRSTGGWGYTFGSGTRLTVV.

The chain recombines TRBV29-1 with TRBJ2-7; weak D call: TRBD1 (5 bases). CDR1 is SQVTM and CDR2 is ANQGSEA in the germline V gene. This CDR3 has 14 amino acids. The V and J ends lost 6 bases and 4 bases respectively, with 19 bases between them. CDR3 sequence reads: CSVTPRQNPYEQYF. In nucleotides, the CDR3 is TGCAGCGTCACCCCCAGACAGAATCCTTACGAGCAGTACTTC.

This rearrangement joins TRBV4-2 to TRBJ1-4; D not resolved. This CDR3 has 16 amino acids. CDR1 LGHNA and CDR2 YNFKEQ come from the germline V gene. Trimming pared 0 bases from V and 0 bases from J, leaving 8 bases between. The CDR3 region is CASSQEQSATNEKLFF. The CDR3 region has the DNA TGTGCCAGCAGCCAAGAACAGAGTGCAACTAATGAAAAACTGTTTTTT.